The clone carrying this T cell receptor beta chain has just a few counts. One end of the junction is discordant with germline, which a read error may explain. These data are taken from a study of blood T cell repertoires in COVID-19. About the study: Specimens from acute and convalescent COVID-19 originated in the United States, Italy and Spain. T cells, B-cell-depleted T cells, or PBMCs provided the cDNA or gDNA that served as material.

As processed by the authors: Amplification from reference gene primers served as the basis for estimated nucleated cell counts. The table came from immunoSEQ multiplex PCR; TCRdb's copy has only in-frame clones and leaves some out. The DNA was the basis for D and trimming; V, J and clone size are from that table. The repertoire has a few hundred thousand clones, around 83% of them found once; the top ten carry 2.9%. The CDR3 contains 15 residues. Germline CDR1 reads SGHNT; CDR2 reads YYREEE (reference sequence). This clonotype originated in a man aged 50-59 years with active or convalescent COVID-19. Sample: peripheral blood. The chain links TRBV5-4 to TRBJ2-7; D possibly corresponds to TRBD1 (6 bases). The CDR3 DNA reads TGTGCCAGCAGCTTGCCCGGGACACCCTCCCACGAGCAGTACTTC. This gives the protein CASSLPGTPSHEQYF.